Each of the 25 T cell receptor beta chains below was sequenced from the same sample in a study of low-dose radiotherapy and immunotherapy resistance in tumors. With TRAV- and TRBV-specific primers, first-strand cDNA was made, covering the alpha and beta chains. The TCRs were subjected to amplification over roughly 18 PCR cycles employing a constant-region primer in conjunction with a V-primer adapter. TCRdb re-derived calls from the reads in MiXCR, one entry per CDR3 protein. This table holds about 58,000 distinct CDR3 sequences, roughly 23% found once. Indicated time point: after trial treatment. This sample's treatment: LDRT plus nivolumab, ipilimumab, low-dose cyclophosphamide and aspirin (RACIN trial). The sequencing here drew on PBMCs, taken after low-dose radiotherapy plus immunotherapy. These receptor sequences come from a male donor with prostate cancer.

The chain has TRBV7-9 and TRBJ2-1; 8 nucleotides align to TRBD2. The V segment lost 1 base and the J segment 5 bases; nucleotides outside the gene matches: 7. The germline V gene has CDR1 SEHNR and CDR2 FQNEAQ (reference sequence). The CDR3 sequence is 16 residues long. The CDR3 coding sequence is TGTGCCAGCAGCTTAGTAACGGCGGGAGGAAACAATGAGCAGTTCTTC. It encodes CASSLVTAGGNNEQFF.

The chain uses TRBV13 and TRBJ2-5, with 10 bases aligning to TRBD2. The CDR3 is 15 amino acids. Per the germline V gene, CDR1 is PRHDT and CDR2 is FYEKMQ (reference sequence). V shed 5 bases and J 1 base; nucleotides not matched to a gene: 4. The CDR3 here is CASSPLAGAQETQYF. CDR3 coding DNA: TGTGCCAGCAGCCCCCTAGCGGGAGCCCAAGAGACCCAGTACTTC. Full variable domain (rest looked up from reference TRBV13 and TRBJ2-5): AAGVIQSPRHLIKEKRETATLKCYPIPRHDTVYWYQQGPGQDPQFLISFYEKMQSDKGSIPDRFSAQQFSDYHSELNMSSLELGDSALYFCASSPLAGAQETQYFGPGTRLLVL.

The table lists this clonotype with many counts. This chain connects TRBV7-2 to TRBJ1-2, with D hard to call. Germline V gene sequence: CDR1 SGHTA, CDR2 FQGNSA. The ends were cut back, 1 base at V and 5 bases at J, with 8 bases in the middle. The CDR3 consists of 13 residues. CDR3 amino acids: CASSLGSVYGYTF. Here the CDR3 DNA reads TGTGCCAGCAGCTTAGGGTCAGTTTATGGCTACACCTTC.

This clonotype showed up just a few times. The V call is TRBV5-4, the J call TRBJ2-3; the match to TRBD1 covers 7 bases. The trim removed 4 bases at V and 5 bases at J, leaving 10 bases unmatched. Germline V gene sequence: CDR1 SGHNT, CDR2 YYREEE (reference sequence). The CDR3 spans 15 residues. This chain's CDR3 is CASSPSPGGLDTQYF. CDR3 sequence (DNA): TGTGCCAGCAGCCCCTCCCCAGGGGGTTTAGATACGCAGTATTTT.

The sample holds many counts of this clonotype. V usage is TRBV9 and J usage is TRBJ2-5; D not certain. The CDR3 length is 14 residues. Trimming shortened V by 0 bases and J by 2 bases, and 8 bases separated the two germline ends. Germline V gene data show CDR1 as SGDLS and CDR2 as YYNGEE. CDR3 nucleotides: TGTGCCAGCAGCGTAGGAACCACACAAGAGACCCAGTACTTC. Amino acids: CASSVGTTQETQYF. Drawing the rest from reference TRBV9 and TRBJ2-5, the complete variable domain is DSGVTQTPKHLITATGQRVTLRCSPRSGDLSVYWYQQSLDQGLQFLIQYYNGEERAKGNILERFSAQQFPDLHSELNLSSLELGDSALYFCASSVGTTQETQYFGPGTRLLVL.

This clonotype was counted many times. The chain joins TRBV19 to TRBJ2-7; the match to TRBD1 covers 8 bases. Trimming at V came to 7 bases and at J to 4 bases, leaving 6 bases not matched to a gene. In germline, CDR1 is LNHDA, CDR2 SQIVND (reference sequence). This CDR3 spans 13 amino acids. The CDR3 region is CASTTGGGYEQYF. The CDR3, as DNA: TGTGCCAGTACCACAGGGGGAGGTTACGAGCAGTACTTC.

The chain has TRBV5-1 and TRBJ2-3; 10 positions match TRBD2. With V trimmed by 6 bases and J by 5 bases, 6 bases remained unmatched. This CDR3 spans 14 amino acids. Germline-derived CDR1 and CDR2 are SGHRS and YFSETQ. The CDR3 nucleotides are TGCGCCAGCACCCTAGCGGGGGTGAGAGATACGCAGTATTTT. Its translation is CASTLAGVRDTQYF. Full variable domain (missing parts from reference TRBV5-1 and TRBJ2-3): KAGVTQTPRYLIKTRGQQVTLSCSPISGHRSVSWYQQTPGQGLQFLFEYFSETQRNKGNFPGRFSGRQFSNSRSEMNVSTLELGDSALYLCASTLAGVRDTQYFGPGTRLTVL.

V gene TRBV6-2 or TRBV6-3 combines with J gene TRBJ2-7; 8 positions agree with TRBD2. Per germline, CDR1 MNHEY and CDR2 SVGEGT. J was trimmed by 6 bases and V by 4 bases; bases with no gene match: 8. The CDR3 sequence is 14 residues long. The CDR3 here is CASSLIAGFGEQYF. The CDR3 DNA sequence: TGTGCCAGCAGTTTAATAGCGGGATTCGGCGAGCAGTACTTC.

This clonotype was seen ten or more times. The chain is built from TRBV7-8 and TRBJ1-1; no clear D gene. The germline CDR1 and CDR2 sequences are SGHVS and FQNEAQ. There are 15 residues in the CDR3. The V and J ends lost 2 bases and 2 bases respectively, with 12 bases between them. The CDR3 reads CASSLILTVNTEAFF. CDR3 DNA: TGTGCCAGCAGCTTAATCCTGACGGTAAACACTGAAGCTTTCTTT.

This clonotype was seen ten or more times. The chain is built from TRBV3-1 and TRBJ2-1; 12 positions agree with TRBD1. V trimming: 4 bases; J trimming: 9 bases; junction bases outside the gene matches: 10. The CDR3 is 16 amino acids. The V gene's germline CDR1 is LGHDT and CDR2 YNNKEL (reference sequence). DNA for the CDR3: TGTGCCAGCAGCCGACACCGGGACAGGGGGCTTGTTGAGCAGTTCTTC. It is translated as CASSRHRDRGLVEQFF.

Concerning this clonotype: A far larger clone is one nucleotide away, so this likely arose from a read error. The chain has TRBV7-9 and TRBJ2-7, with no clear D. Trimming shortened V by 4 bases and J by 7 bases, and 20 bases separated the two germline ends. The CDR3 is 15 amino acids. CDR1 is SEHNR, CDR2 FQNEAQ, per germline (reference sequence). The CDR3 is CASSYRTNSYNEQYF. The CDR3, as DNA: TGTGCCAGCAGCTACCGGACCAACTCCTACAATGAGCAGTACTTC.

This clonotype was detected ten times or more. V and J are TRBV6-2 or TRBV6-3 and TRBJ2-3; D is perhaps TRBD2 (6 bases). This CDR3 contains 13 residues. Between the trimmed V and J ends, which lost 6 bases and 5 bases, there was a span of 12 bases. Germline V CDR1 and CDR2: MNHEY, SVGEGT. The CDR3 DNA follows: TGTGCCAGCAGAATCGGAGGGCTAGATACGCAGTATTTT. Its protein product is CASRIGGLDTQYF.

This clonotype was seen ten or more times. The chain is built from TRBV29-1 and TRBJ2-3, with 7 positions matching TRBD2. From germline, CDR1 is SQVTM and CDR2 ANQGSEA. CDR3 length: 15 residues. DNA of the CDR3: TGCAATCTAACCGCGGGAGCGGGATTCGCAGATACGCAGTATTTT. The encoded protein is CNLTAGAGFADTQYF.

In the case of this clonotype: One base separates it from a far larger clone, so it is likely a read error. The rearrangement joins TRBV14 to TRBJ2-7; 8 nucleotides line up with TRBD2. Germline V gives CDR1 SGHDN, CDR2 FVKESK. This CDR3 has 16 amino acids. V lost 0 bases to trimming and J lost 7 bases; unmatched junction nucleotides: 11. The CDR3 coding sequence is TGTGCCAGCAGCCAAGATAGAACGGGGGGGTACAATGAGCAGTACTTC. Residues: CASSQDRTGGYNEQYF.

For this clonotype: A far larger clone is a single base away, which makes a read error likely. The V call is TRBV7-2, the J call TRBJ2-7, with 8 bases matching TRBD1. The CDR3 has 10 residues. CDR1 is SGHTA and CDR2 is FQGNSA in the germline V gene. For the CDR3, the DNA is TGTGCCAGCAGCATGGGACAGGCCGCCTTC. This sequence encodes CASSMGQAAF.

This clonotype has at least ten counts. The genes are TRBV5-4 and TRBJ1-2; a possible D gene is TRBD1 (6 bases). The ends were cut back, 0 bases at V and 1 base at J, with 10 bases in the middle. This CDR3 is 15 amino acids long. Germline V gives CDR1 SGHNT, CDR2 YYREEE (reference sequence). This chain's CDR3 is CASSLAGASNYGYTF. The CDR3 DNA reads as TGTGCCAGCAGCTTGGCAGGGGCGAGTAACTATGGCTACACCTTC.

This clonotype was recorded many times. The chain employs TRBV12-3 or TRBV12-4 and TRBJ2-1; weak D call: TRBD2 (5 bases). The CDR3 sequence is 13 residues long. V lost 5 bases and J lost 9, with 14 bases in between. The CDR3 reads CASSRYSGSEQFF. Here the CDR3 DNA reads TGTGCCAGCAGTAGGTACAGTGGGAGTGAGCAGTTCTTC.

This clonotype was detected many times. The rearrangement joins TRBV5-1 to TRBJ2-3; possibly TRBD2 for D (5 bases). Germline-derived CDR1 and CDR2 are SGHRS and YFSETQ. This CDR3 is 15 amino acids long. Trimming removed 0 bases from V and 3 bases from J, with 11 bases in between. CDR3 sequence reads: CASSLAGRTTDTQYF. CDR3 DNA sequence: TGCGCCAGCAGCTTGGCGGGGAGAACAACAGATACGCAGTATTTT. Full variable domain (missing parts from reference TRBV5-1 and TRBJ2-3): KAGVTQTPRYLIKTRGQQVTLSCSPISGHRSVSWYQQTPGQGLQFLFEYFSETQRNKGNFPGRFSGRQFSNSRSEMNVSTLELGDSALYLCASSLAGRTTDTQYFGPGTRLTVL.

This clonotype was seen more than once but under ten times. This may stem from a read error, because a much larger clone lies one nucleotide away. The genes are TRBV27 and TRBJ2-1, with D unclear. The CDR3 has 16 amino acids. From germline, CDR1 is MNHEY and CDR2 SMNVEV (reference sequence). CDR3 coding DNA: TGTGCCAGCAGTTTAACCCTGGGCGCGATCTACAAGGAGCAGTTCTTC. It encodes CASSLTLGAIYKEQFF.

The chain combines TRBV28 with TRBJ1-1; 7 nucleotides match TRBD1. V dropped 7 bases and J dropped 4; count of bases not matched to a gene: 9. This CDR3 has 14 amino acids. Germline V gene lookup returns CDR1 MDHEN and CDR2 SYDVKM. DNA of the CDR3: TGTGCCAGCATTAAACAGGGGAACCCCACTGAAGCTTTCTTT. As protein: CASIKQGNPTEAFF.

The J gene is TRBJ2-7, the V gene TRBV6-5, with 10 bases lining up with TRBD2. J was trimmed by 3 bases and V by 6 bases; bases with no gene match: 5. CDR1 is MNHEY and CDR2 is SVGAGI in the germline V gene. The CDR3 has 14 amino acids. The CDR3 region is CASSRTSGGYEQYF. In DNA, the CDR3 is TGTGCCAGCAGCCGGACTAGCGGTGGCTACGAGCAGTACTTC.

This clonotype was seen many times. The J gene is TRBJ2-3, the V gene TRBV20-1; 7 nucleotides match TRBD2. Germline V gene data show CDR1 as DFQATT and CDR2 as SNEGSKA (reference sequence). The CDR3 has 12 amino acids. J lost 9 bases, V lost 6 bases, and 9 bases had no gene match. CDR3 in amino acids: CSAFSGRETQYF. CDR3 nucleotide sequence: TGCAGTGCCTTTAGTGGGCGGGAGACGCAGTATTTT.

This clonotype has a handful of counts. The rearrangement joins TRBV20-1 to TRBJ1-5; tentative D call: TRBD1 (6 bases). The V end lost 6 bases, the J end lost 6 bases, and 27 bases lay between the germline ends. The CDR3 spans 17 residues. Per the germline V gene, CDR1 is DFQATT and CDR2 is SNEGSKA (reference sequence). Here the CDR3 DNA reads TGCAGTGCCCGAAACGGCAGGGCTGGTGGCAGGGGTCAGCCCCAGCATTTT. Residues: CSARNGRAGGRGQPQHF.

Notes on this clonotype: A far larger clone lies a single base away; this is likely a read error. This chain connects TRBV5-5 to TRBJ2-5, with D unclear. The CDR3 covers 12 residues. The V gene's germline CDR1 is SGHKS and CDR2 YYEKEE (reference sequence). CDR3 sequence (DNA): TGTGCCAACAGCCTCATGTCGGAGACCCAGTACTTC. Amino acid sequence: CANSLMSETQYF.

This clonotype was observed at least ten times. J is TRBJ2-7 and V is TRBV27; 12 nucleotides line up with TRBD2. The germline gives CDR1 MNHEY, CDR2 SMNVEV (reference sequence). V gave up 4 bases and J gave up 5 bases; unmatched junction bases: 3. The CDR3 has 14 amino acids. The DNA of the CDR3 is TGTGCCAGCAGTTGGACTAGCGGGGCCCACGAGCAGTACTTC. Its translation: CASSWTSGAHEQYF.